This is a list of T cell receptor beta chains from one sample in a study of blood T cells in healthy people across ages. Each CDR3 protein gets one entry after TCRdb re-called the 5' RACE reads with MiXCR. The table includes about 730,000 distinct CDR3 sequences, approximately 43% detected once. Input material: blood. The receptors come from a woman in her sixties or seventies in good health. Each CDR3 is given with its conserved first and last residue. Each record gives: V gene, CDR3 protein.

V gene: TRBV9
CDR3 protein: CASSVGGTGGNEQFF

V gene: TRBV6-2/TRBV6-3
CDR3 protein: CASSGTSGSTSYNEQFF

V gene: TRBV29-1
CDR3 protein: CSVALEAGGAYEQYF

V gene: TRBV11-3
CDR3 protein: CASSLHGTSGSKRYNEQFF

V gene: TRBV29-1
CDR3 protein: CSLYLTNYGYTF

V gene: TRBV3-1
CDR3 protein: CASSLSTLAGGRGTGELFF

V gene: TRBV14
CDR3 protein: CASSQDSPPGQKETQYF

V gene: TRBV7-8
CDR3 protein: CASSLALSGTLNVYGYTF

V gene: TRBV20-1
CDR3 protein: CSARGRGSYNEQFF

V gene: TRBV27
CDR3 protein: CASSPIPGHQEETQYF

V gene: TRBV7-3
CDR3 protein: CASSWGRLAGTYNEQFF

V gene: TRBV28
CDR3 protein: CASSWQGENIQYF

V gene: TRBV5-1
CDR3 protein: CASSLRGQGASGANVLTF

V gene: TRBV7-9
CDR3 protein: CASSLGEQFF

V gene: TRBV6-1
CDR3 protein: CASSRENYEQYF

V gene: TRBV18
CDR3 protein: CASSPTLAGGQETQYF

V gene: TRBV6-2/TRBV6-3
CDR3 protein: CARGSIGAMNTEAFF

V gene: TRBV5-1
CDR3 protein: CASSLTDMTNTEAFF

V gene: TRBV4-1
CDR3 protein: CASSQELLAGGPLNEQFF

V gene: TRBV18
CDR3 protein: CASSPSRVKVDEQFF

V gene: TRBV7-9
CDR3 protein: CAGSLGTANTEAFF

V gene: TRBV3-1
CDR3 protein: CASSQGGRVLYF

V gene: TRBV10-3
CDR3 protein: CAISELGAGGSPLHF

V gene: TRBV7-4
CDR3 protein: CASSAYSGERTSGSRNYTDTQYF

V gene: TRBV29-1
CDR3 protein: CSVGVRGRSYEQYF

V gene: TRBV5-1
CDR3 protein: CAGSVQDPDKNIQYF

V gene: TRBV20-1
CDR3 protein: CSARGADTDYEQYF

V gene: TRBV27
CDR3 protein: CASSHRQQETQYF

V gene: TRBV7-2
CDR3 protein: CASSLDGRGDYGYTF

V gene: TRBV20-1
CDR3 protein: CSAPDISGGSSYEQYF

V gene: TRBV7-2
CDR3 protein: CASSSRTSGSGRPQETQYF

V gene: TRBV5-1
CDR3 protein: CASSLEQGYIYEQYF

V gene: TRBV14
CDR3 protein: CASSQYRANEKLFF

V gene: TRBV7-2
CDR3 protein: CASSVYRGNNEQFF

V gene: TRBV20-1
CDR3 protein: CSARGGTGLYEQYF